The 5 T cell receptor beta chains given below trace back to one sample, sequenced in a study of T cell responses to AZD1222 COVID-19 vaccine. Profiled with immunoSEQ multiplex PCR; TCRdb holds only in-frame clones, not every one. Of 150,000 to 200,000 clones in the sample, approximately 93% were seen once. Sequenced material: peripheral blood, taken on day 0 of AZD1222 vaccination. The origin of the receptors is an adult in good health.

This clone was seen only once. This chain joins TRBV19 and TRBJ1-4; D possibly corresponds to TRBD1 (5 bases). Germline V gene data show CDR1 as LNHDA and CDR2 as SQIVND (reference sequence). CDR3 length equals 15 residues. Trimming cost V 3 bases and J 2 bases, with 10 bases left between them. CDR3 sequence: CASSIFRGTNEKLFF. In DNA form, the CDR3 reads TGTGCCAGTAGTATCTTCCGGGGGACTAATGAAAAACTGTTTTTT.

This clone was counted once. The chain combines TRBV27 with TRBJ2-7; D is ambiguous. This CDR3 spans 14 amino acids. With 5 bases removed from V and 1 base from J, the gap between germline ends came to 12 bases. Germline V lookup: CDR1 MNHEY, CDR2 SMNVEV (reference sequence). CDR3 coding DNA: TGTGCCAGCAGTCCCCAGACAAGTTCCTACGAGCAGTACTTC. Translating gives CASSPQTSSYEQYF.

The chain links TRBV27 to TRBJ2-7, with TRBD1 matching 10 bases. Germline loops: CDR1 MNHEY, CDR2 SMNVEV (reference sequence). This CDR3 is built from 18 residues. Trimming at V came to 5 bases and at J to 5 bases, leaving 18 bases not matched to a gene. The CDR3 loop is CASSDCPRDRGPPHEQYF. CDR3 in DNA: TGTGCCAGCAGTGACTGCCCCAGGGACAGGGGCCCCCCCCACGAGCAGTACTTC.

The rearrangement uses TRBV5-1 and TRBJ1-5, with D uncertain. Germline V lookup: CDR1 SGHRS, CDR2 YFSETQ. The CDR3 is 15 residues long. The V end was cut by 4 bases, the J end by 5 bases, with 16 bases between. CDR3 protein: CASSLEGREYQPQHF. The CDR3 coding sequence is TGCGCCAGCAGCCTCGAAGGACGAGAATATCAGCCCCAGCATTTT.

J is TRBJ1-5 and V is TRBV28, with D hard to call. The germline gives CDR1 MDHEN, CDR2 SYDVKM. The germline V and J ends were trimmed by 8 bases and 1 base, with 12 bases remaining between them. The CDR3 runs to 14 residues. CDR3 sequence: CASGDGRSNQPQHF. The CDR3 DNA reads as TGTGCCAGCGGCGACGGGCGGAGCAATCAGCCCCAGCATTTT.